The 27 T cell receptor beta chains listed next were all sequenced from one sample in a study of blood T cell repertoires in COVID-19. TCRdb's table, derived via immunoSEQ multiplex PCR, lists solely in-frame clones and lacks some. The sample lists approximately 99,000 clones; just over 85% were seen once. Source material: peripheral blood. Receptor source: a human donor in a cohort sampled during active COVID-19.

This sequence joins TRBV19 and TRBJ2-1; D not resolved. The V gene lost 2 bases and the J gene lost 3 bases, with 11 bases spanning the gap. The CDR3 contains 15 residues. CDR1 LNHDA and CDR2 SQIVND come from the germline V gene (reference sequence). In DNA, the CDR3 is TGTGCCAGTAGTATATCGCACACCATCTACAATGAGCAGTTCTTC. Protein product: CASSISHTIYNEQFF.

The CDR3 DNA is TGTGCCAGCAGCTTGCAGGGGGCAACTCTAGATACGCAGTATTTT. As protein: CASSLQGATLDTQYF. The rearrangement uses TRBV11-3 and TRBJ2-3; 8 nucleotides align to TRBD1. The V gene's germline CDR1 is SGHNT and CDR2 YENEEA. The CDR3 contains 15 residues. V gave up 3 bases and J gave up 5 bases; unmatched junction bases: 7.

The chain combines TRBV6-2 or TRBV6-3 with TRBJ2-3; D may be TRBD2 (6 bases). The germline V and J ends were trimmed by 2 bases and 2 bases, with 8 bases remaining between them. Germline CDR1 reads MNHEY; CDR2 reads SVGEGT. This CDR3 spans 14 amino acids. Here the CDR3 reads CASSYAGPTDTQYF. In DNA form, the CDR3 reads TGTGCCAGCAGTTACGCGGGGCCCACAGATACGCAGTATTTT.

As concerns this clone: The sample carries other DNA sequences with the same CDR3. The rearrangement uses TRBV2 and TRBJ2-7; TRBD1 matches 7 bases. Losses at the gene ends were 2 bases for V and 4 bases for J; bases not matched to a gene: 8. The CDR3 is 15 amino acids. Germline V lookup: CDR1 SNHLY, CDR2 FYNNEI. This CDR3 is CASSEFGTALYEQYF. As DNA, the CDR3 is TGTGCCAGCAGTGAATTTGGGACAGCTTTATACGAGCAGTACTTC.

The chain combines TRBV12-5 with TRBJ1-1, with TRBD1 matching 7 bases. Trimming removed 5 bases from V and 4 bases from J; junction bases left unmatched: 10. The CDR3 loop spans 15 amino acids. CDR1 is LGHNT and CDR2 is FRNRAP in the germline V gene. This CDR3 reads CASGQTGDVGTEAFF. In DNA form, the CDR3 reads TGTGCTAGTGGTCAAACAGGGGACGTGGGCACTGAAGCTTTCTTT.

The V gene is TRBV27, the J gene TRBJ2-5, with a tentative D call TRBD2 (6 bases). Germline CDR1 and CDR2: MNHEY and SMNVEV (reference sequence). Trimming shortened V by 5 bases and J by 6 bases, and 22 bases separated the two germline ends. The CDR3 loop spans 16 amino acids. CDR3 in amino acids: CASSALVAAPTKTQYF. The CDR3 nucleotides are TGTGCCAGCAGTGCCCTCGTAGCGGCGCCAACAAAGACCCAGTACTTC.

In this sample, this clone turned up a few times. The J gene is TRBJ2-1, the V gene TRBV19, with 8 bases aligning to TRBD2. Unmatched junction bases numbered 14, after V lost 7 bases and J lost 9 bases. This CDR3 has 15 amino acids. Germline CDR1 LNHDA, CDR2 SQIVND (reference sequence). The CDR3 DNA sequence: TGTGCCAGTACCCCTTTTGGCGGGAGGTATACTGAGCAGTTCTTC. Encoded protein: CASTPFGGRYTEQFF. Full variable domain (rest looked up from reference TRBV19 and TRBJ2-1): DGGITQSPKYLFRKEGQNVTLSCEQNLNHDAMYWYRQDPGQGLRLIYYSQIVNDFQKGDIAEGYSVSREKKESFPLTVTSAQKNPTAFYLCASTPFGGRYTEQFFGPGTRLTVL.

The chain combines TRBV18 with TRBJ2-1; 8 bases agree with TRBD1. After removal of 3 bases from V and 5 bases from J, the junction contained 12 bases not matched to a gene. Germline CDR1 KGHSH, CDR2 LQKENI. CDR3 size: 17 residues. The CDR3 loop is CASSPRQGPVSDNEQFF. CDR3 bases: TGTGCCAGCTCACCGAGACAGGGGCCGGTTTCAGACAATGAGCAGTTCTTC.

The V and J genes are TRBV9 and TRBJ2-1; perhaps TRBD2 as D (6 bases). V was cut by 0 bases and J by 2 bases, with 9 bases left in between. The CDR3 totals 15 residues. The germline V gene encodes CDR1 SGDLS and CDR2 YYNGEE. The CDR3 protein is CASSVGGDPYNEQFF. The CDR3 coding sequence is TGTGCCAGCAGCGTAGGGGGGGACCCCTACAATGAGCAGTTCTTC.

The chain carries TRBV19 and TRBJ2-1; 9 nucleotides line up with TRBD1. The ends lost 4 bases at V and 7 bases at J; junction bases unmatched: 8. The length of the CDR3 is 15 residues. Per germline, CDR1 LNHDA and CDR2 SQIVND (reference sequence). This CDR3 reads CASSSPGTGTNEQFF. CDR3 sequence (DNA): TGTGCCAGTAGTAGCCCCGGGACAGGGACGAATGAGCAGTTCTTC.

CDR3 nucleotides: TGCGCCAGCAGACAGGGGTTGGAGACCCAGTACTTC. This translates into CASRQGLETQYF. The chain is built from TRBV10-1 and TRBJ2-5; 7 bases match TRBD1. The CDR3 has 12 residues. Losses at the gene ends were 6 bases for V and 5 bases for J; bases not matched to a gene: 3. Per germline, CDR1 WNHNN and CDR2 SYGVQD (reference sequence).

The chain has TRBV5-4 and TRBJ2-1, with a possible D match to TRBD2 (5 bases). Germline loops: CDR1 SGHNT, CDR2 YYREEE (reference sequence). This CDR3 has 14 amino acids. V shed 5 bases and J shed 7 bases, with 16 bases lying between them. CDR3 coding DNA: TGTGCCAGCAGTCAAACCGGGGTCGCGAATGAGCAGTTCTTC. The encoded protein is CASSQTGVANEQFF. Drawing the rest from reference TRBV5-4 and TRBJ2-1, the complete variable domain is ETGVTQSPTHLIKTRGQQVTLRCSSQSGHNTVSWYQQALGQGPQFIFQYYREEENGRGNFPPRFSGLQFPNYSSELNVNALELDDSALYLCASSQTGVANEQFFGPGTRLTVL.

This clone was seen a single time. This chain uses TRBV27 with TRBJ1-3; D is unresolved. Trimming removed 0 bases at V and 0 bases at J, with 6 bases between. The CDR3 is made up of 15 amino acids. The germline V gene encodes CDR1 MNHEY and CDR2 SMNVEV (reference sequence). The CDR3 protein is CASSLSPNSGNTIYF. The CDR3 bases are TGTGCCAGCAGTTTATCGCCTAACTCTGGAAACACCATATATTTT.

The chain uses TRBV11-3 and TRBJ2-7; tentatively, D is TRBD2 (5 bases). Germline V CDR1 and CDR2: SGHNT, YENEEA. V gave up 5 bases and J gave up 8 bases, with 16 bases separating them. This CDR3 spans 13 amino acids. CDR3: CASSKSEGEKQYF. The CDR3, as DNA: TGTGCCAGCAGCAAATCCGAGGGAGAAAAGCAGTACTTC.

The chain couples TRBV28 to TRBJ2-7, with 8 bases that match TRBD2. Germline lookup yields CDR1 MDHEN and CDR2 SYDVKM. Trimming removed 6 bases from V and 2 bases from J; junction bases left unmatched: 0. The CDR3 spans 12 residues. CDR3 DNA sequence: TGTGCCAGCAGAGCGGGGGCCTACGAGCAGTACTTC. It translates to CASRAGAYEQYF.

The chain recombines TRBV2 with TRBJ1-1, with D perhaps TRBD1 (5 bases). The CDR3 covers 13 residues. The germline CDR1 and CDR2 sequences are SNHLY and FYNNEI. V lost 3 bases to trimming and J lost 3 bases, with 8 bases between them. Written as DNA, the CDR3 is TGTGCCAGCAGTGAGCGGGGGGACACTGAAGCTTTCTTT. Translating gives CASSERGDTEAFF. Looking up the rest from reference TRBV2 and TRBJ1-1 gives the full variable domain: EPEVTQTPSHQVTQMGQEVILRCVPISNHLYFYWYRQILGQKVEFLVSFYNNEISEKSEIFDDQFSVERPDGSNFTLKIRSTKLEDSAMYFCASSERGDTEAFFGQGTRLTVV.

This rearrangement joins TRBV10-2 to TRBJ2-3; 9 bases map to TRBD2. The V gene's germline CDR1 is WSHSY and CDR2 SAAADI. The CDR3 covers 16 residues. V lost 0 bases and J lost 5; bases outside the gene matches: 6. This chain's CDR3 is CASSESGGGALDTQYF. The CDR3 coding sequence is TGCGCCAGCAGTGAGTCAGGCGGGGGGGCCTTAGATACGCAGTATTTT.

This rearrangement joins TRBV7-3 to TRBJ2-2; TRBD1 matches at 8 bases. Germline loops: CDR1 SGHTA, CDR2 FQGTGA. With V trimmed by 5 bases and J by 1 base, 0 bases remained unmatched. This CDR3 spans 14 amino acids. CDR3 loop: CASSGQGNTGELFF. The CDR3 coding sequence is TGTGCCAGCAGCGGACAGGGGAACACCGGGGAGCTGTTTTTT.

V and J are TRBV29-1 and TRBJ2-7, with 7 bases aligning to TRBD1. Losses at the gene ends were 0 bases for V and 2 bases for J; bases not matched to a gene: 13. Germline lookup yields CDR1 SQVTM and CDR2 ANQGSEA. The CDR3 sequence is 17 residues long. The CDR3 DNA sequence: TGCAGCGTTGAAGATCGGGTGGGACAGTCGGAGGCCTACGAGCAGTACTTC. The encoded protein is CSVEDRVGQSEAYEQYF.

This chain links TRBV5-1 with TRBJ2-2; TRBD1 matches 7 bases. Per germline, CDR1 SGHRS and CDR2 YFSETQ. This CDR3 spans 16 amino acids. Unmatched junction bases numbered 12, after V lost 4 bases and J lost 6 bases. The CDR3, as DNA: TGCGCCAGCAGCACCACTTCGACAGGGTGGGCCGGGGAGCTGTTTTTT. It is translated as CASSTTSTGWAGELFF.

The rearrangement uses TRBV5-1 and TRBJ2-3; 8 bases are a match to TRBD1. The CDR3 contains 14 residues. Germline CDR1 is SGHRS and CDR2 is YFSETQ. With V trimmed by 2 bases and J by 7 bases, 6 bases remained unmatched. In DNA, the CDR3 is TGCGCCAGCAGCTTTCCGGGACAGGAGCATACGCAGTATTTT. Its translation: CASSFPGQEHTQYF.

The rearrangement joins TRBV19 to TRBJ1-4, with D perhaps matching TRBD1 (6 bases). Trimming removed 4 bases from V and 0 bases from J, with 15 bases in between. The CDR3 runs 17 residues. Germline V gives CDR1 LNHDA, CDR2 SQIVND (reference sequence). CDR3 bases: TGTGCCAGTAGTAAGCAGGGGATGTTTGCAACTAATGAAAAACTGTTTTTT. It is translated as CASSKQGMFATNEKLFF.

Here the CDR3 DNA reads TGTGCCAGCAGCGTCGGGACTCACCAACACAATGAGCAGTTCTTC. Its protein is CASSVGTHQHNEQFF. The J gene is TRBJ2-1, the V gene TRBV9; weak D call: TRBD2 (6 bases). Deletions cut 2 bases from V and 5 bases from J, with 14 bases between. Germline values: CDR1 SGDLS, CDR2 YYNGEE. The CDR3 contains 15 residues.

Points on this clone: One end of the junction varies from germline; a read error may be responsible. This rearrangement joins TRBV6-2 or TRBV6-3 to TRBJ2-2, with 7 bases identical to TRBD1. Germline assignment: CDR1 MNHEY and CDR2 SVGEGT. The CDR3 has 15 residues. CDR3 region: CASSDSGGNTGELFF. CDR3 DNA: TGTGCCAGCAGTGACTCAGGGGGGAACACCGGGGAGCTGTTTTTT.

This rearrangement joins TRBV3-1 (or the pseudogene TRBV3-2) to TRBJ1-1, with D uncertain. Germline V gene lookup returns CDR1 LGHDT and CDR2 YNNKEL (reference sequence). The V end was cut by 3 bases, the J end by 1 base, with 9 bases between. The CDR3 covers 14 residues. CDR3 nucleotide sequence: TGTGCCAGCAGCCAGAGTTTCACGAACACTGAAGCTTTCTTT. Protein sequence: CASSQSFTNTEAFF.

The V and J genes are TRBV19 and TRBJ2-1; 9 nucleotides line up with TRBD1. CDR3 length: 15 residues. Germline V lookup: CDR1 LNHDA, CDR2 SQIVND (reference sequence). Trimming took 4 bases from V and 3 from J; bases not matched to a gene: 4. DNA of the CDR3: TGTGCCAGTAGTAGACAGGGGGGAGGCTACAATGAGCAGTTCTTC. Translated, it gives CASSRQGGGYNEQFF.

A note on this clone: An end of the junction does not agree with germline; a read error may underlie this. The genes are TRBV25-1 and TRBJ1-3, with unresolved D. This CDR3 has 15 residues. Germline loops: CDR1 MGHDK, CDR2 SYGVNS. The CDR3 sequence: CVSSESGFSGNTIYF. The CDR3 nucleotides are TGTGTCAGCAGTGAATCAGGTTTCTCTGGAAACACCATATATTTT.